Below, one T cell receptor beta chain is given with its context. CDR1 MNHNS and CDR2 SASEGT come from the germline V gene. Trimming stripped 2 bases from V and 6 bases from J, with 16 bases between. The CDR3 sequence is 15 residues long. This sample stems from a study of blood T cell repertoires in COVID-19. The wider study: The samples span acute and convalescent COVID-19 from the United States, Italy and Spain. PBMCs, B-cell-depleted T cells, or T cells provided the cDNA or gDNA that made up the material.

The authors' processing: Estimation of nucleated cell counts relied on the amplification of reference gene primers. Here immunoSEQ multiplex PCR was the method, and the copy in TCRdb shows in-frame clones only, minus some. The D gene and trimming were derived from the DNA, and the V and J assignments and clone size from that table. The table records approximately 66,000 clones, just under 90% of them present only once. Sequenced sample: peripheral blood. This receptor was obtained from a man in his 60s with acute or convalescent COVID-19. The chain recombines TRBV6-1 with TRBJ1-2; perhaps TRBD1 as D (6 bases). The CDR3 region has the DNA TGTGCCAGCAGTGAACCGGCAGGGGCCCGGGATGGCTACACCTTC. This encodes CASSEPAGARDGYTF.